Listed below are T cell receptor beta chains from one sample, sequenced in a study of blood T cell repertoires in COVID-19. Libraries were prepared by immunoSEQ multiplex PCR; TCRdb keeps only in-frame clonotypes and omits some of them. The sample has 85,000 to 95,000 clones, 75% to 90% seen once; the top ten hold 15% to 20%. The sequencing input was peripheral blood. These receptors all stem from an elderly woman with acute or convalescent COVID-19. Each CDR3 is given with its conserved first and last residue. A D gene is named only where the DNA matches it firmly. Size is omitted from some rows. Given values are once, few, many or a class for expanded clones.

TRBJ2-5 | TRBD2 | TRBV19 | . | TGTGCCAGTGATAGCGGGGGAGAGACCCAGTACTTC | CASDSGGETQYF
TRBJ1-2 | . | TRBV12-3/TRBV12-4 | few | TGTGCCAGCAGTAAACAGGGTAACTATGGCTACACCTTC | CASSKQGNYGYTF
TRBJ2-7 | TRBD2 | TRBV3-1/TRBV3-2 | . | TGTGCCAGCAGCCAAGGTAGCGGGGGGGCCCGTCTCGAGCAGTACTTC | CASSQGSGGARLEQYF
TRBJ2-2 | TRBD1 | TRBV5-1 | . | TGCGCCAGCAGCACCGCGGACAGGGCGGGAACCGGGGAGCTGTTTTTT | CASSTADRAGTGELFF
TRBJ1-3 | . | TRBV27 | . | TGTGCCAGCATGGGACTATCGGGAAACACCATATATTTT | CASMGLSGNTIYF
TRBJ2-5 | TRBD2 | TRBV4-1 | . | TGCGCCAGCAGCCACGGACTAGCCTACGAAGAGACCCAGTACTTC | CASSHGLAYEETQYF
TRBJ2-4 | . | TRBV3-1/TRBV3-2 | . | TGTGCCAGCAGCCAAGATCGGAAGGGGAGGTGGGGAAACATTCAGTACTTT | CASSQDRKGRWGNIQYF
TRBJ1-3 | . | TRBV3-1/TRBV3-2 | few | TGTGCCAGCAGCCAAGATCTTGGGCAGGGGACGGCACGGAACACCATATATTTT | CASSQDLGQGTARNTIYF
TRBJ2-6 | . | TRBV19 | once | TGTGCCAGTATGTTTCGGGGTTTATCTTCTGGGGCCAACGTCCTGACTTTC | CASMFRGLSSGANVLTF
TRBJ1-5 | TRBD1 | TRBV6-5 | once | TGTGCCAGCAGCTTCGACAGGGGAGGCAATCAGCCCCAGCATTTT | CASSFDRGGNQPQHF
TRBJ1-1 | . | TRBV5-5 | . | TGTGCCAGCAGTTGGGGCAGGGCCCTGGTGGGCACTGAAGCTTTCTTT | CASSWGRALVGTEAFF
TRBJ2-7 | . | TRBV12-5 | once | TGTGCTAGTGGTTCACAGGTCTACGAGCAGTACTTC | CASGSQVYEQYF
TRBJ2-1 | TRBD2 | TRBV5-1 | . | TGCGCCAGCAGCTTTAGCGGGGGGGGATACAATGAGCAGTTCTTC | CASSFSGGGYNEQFF
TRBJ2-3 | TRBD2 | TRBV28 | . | TGTGCCAGCAGCCTGTCTAGCGGGGGCACAGATACGCAGTATTTT | CASSLSSGGTDTQYF
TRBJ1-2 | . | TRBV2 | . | TGTGCCAGCAGTGCCGGGATGAACTATGGCTACACCTTC | CASSAGMNYGYTF
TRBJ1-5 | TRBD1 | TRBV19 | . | TGTGCCAGTAGTATGTTCGGCAGGGGGAGCAATCAGCCCCAGCATTTT | CASSMFGRGSNQPQHF
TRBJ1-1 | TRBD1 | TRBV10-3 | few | TGTGCCATCGCTACAGGGGGCACTGAAGCTTTCTTT | CAIATGGTEAFF
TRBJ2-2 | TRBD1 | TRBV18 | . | TGTGCCAGCTCGCCTGGGACAGGGGAATTCGGGGAGCTGTTTTTT | CASSPGTGEFGELFF
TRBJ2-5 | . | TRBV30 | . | TGTGCCTGGAGTCGACTTGGAGAGACCCAGTACTTC | CAWSRLGETQYF
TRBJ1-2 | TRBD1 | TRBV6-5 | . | TGTGCCAGCTTGGCCCCCGGGACAGGGGGCGGTGGCTACACCTTC | CASLAPGTGGGGYTF